The present entry profiles one T cell receptor beta chain with its context. Its target is unknown. This entry comes from a study of regulatory T cells in long-lasting Graves disease. General study findings and limits: Among the persistent patients, 2,500 to 3,000 public clonotypes were shared, more than the 950 to 1,000 shared among new patients.

CDR1 SGHTA and CDR2 FQGNSA come from the germline V gene. Trimming removed 1 base from V and 4 bases from J, with 11 bases in between. This CDR3 spans 15 amino acids. Construction of the TCR beta libraries employed iRepertoire HTBI primers in conjunction with Arm-PCR of CDR3 regions. TCRdb re-analysed the multiplex PCR reads in MiXCR, keeping a single row per CDR3 protein. Of approximately 690,000 distinct CDR3 sequences listed, about 30% are singletons. Stated time point: persistent/refractory GD, antithyroid drugs over 5 years with positive TRAb. PBMCs were the source of the RNA used for TCR sequencing.

This chain links TRBV7-2 with TRBJ1-5, with a possible D match to TRBD1 (6 bases). The TCR was taken from a female donor with Graves disease. The material sequenced was peripheral blood mononuclear cells (PBMCs), taken when the disease was refractory, from a patient treated with antithyroid drugs. The CDR3 is CASSLVGGPNQPQHF. In nucleotides, the CDR3 is TGTGCCAGCAGCTTAGTGGGGGGGCCGAATCAGCCCCAGCATTTT.